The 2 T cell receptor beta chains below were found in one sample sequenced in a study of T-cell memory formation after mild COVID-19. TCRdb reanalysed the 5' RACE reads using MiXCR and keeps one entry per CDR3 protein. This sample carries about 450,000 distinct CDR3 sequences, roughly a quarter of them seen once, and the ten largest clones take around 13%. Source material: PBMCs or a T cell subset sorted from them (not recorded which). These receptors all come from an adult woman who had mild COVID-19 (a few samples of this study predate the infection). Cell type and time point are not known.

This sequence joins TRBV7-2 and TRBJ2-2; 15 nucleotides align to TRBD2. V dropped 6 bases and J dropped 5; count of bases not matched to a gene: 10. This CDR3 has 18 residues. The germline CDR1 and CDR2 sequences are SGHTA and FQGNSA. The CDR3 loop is CASSPGLAGGPRTGELFF. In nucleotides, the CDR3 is TGTGCCAGCAGTCCCGGACTAGCGGGAGGGCCAAGAACCGGGGAGCTGTTTTTT. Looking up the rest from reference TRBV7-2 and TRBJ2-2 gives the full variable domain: GAGVSQSPSNKVTEKGKDVELRCDPISGHTALYWYRQSLGQGLEFLIYFQGNSAPDKSGLPSDRFSAERTGGSVSTLTIQRTQQEDSAVYLCASSPGLAGGPRTGELFFGEGSRLTVL.

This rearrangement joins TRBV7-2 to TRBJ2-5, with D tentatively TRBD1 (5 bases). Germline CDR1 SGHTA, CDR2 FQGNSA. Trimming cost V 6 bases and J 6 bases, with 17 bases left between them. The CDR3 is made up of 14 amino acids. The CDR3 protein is CASSPSAGIKTQYF. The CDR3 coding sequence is TGTGCCAGCAGTCCTTCCGCAGGGATAAAGACCCAGTACTTC.